Listed here are 15 T cell receptor beta chains from one sample, sequenced in a study of cytotoxic CD8 clonotypes in ibrutinib-treated CLL. TCRdb's table, derived via immunoSEQ multiplex PCR, lists solely in-frame clones and lacks some. The sample comprises around 250,000 clones, 70% of which are singletons, and less than 20% rests with the top ten. Source: PBMCs, taken after 24 months of ibrutinib treatment. Receptors were obtained from a human donor with chronic lymphocytic leukemia.

The count of this clone is one. The genes are TRBV27 and TRBJ2-7, with 10 bases identical to TRBD1. V trimming: 6 bases; J trimming: 5 bases; junction bases outside the gene matches: 13. CDR1 and CDR2 from the germline V gene are MNHEY and SMNVEV (reference sequence). CDR3 size: 16 residues. Here the CDR3 reads CASSPTPGTGVDEQYF. Written as DNA, the CDR3 is TGTGCCAGCAGCCCCACCCCCGGGACAGGGGTGGACGAGCAGTACTTC.

The table lists this clone with a count of one. V gene TRBV9 combines with J gene TRBJ2-5; the match to TRBD1 covers 9 bases. In germline, CDR1 is SGDLS, CDR2 YYNGEE. The CDR3 length is 16 residues. V was pared by 4 bases and J by 4 bases, with 11 bases of the junction left unmatched. The CDR3, as DNA: TGTGCCAGCAGCTTATCGACCGGGACAGGGCTAGAGACCCAGTACTTC. This translates into CASSLSTGTGLETQYF.

This chain links TRBV9 with TRBJ2-3; D gene uncertain. Germline V CDR1 and CDR2: SGDLS, YYNGEE. Trimming removed 0 bases at V and 0 bases at J, with 8 bases between. The CDR3 is 15 amino acids. In DNA, the CDR3 is TGTGCCAGCAGCGTAGATTACCATAGCACAGATACGCAGTATTTT. The encoded protein is CASSVDYHSTDTQYF.

The chain employs TRBV7-9 and TRBJ2-7; 8 positions agree with TRBD2. The germline gives CDR1 SEHNR, CDR2 FQNEAQ (reference sequence). CDR3 length: 16 amino acids. V was clipped by 5 bases and J by 0 bases; unmatched bases: 9. The CDR3 DNA reads as TGTGCCAGCAGCCGATGGACTAGCCGGAGCTCCTACGAGCAGTACTTC. Amino acids: CASSRWTSRSSYEQYF.

This clone showed up just a few times. The chain combines TRBV7-3 with TRBJ2-1; the match to TRBD2 covers 9 bases. V shed 2 bases, J shed 6 bases, and the junction held 8 bases outside the gene matches. The CDR3 consists of 16 residues. The V gene's germline CDR1 is SGHTA and CDR2 FQGTGA. The CDR3 sequence: CASSLAREGLGNEQFF. As DNA, the CDR3 is TGTGCCAGCAGCTTAGCGCGGGAGGGGTTGGGCAATGAGCAGTTCTTC.

V gene TRBV28 combines with J gene TRBJ2-7; D might be TRBD2 (5 bases). CDR3 length: 12 amino acids. With 2 bases removed from V and 7 bases from J, the gap between germline ends came to 9 bases. CDR1 MDHEN and CDR2 SYDVKM come from the germline V gene. CDR3 in amino acids: CASSLESGEQYF. The DNA for the CDR3 is TGTGCCAGCAGTTTAGAGAGCGGAGAGCAGTACTTC. The full variable domain, in which reference TRBV28 and TRBJ2-7 provide the parts outside the CDR3, is DVKVTQSSRYLVKRTGEKVFLECVQDMDHENMFWYRQDPGLGLRLIYFSYDVKMKEKGDIPEGYSVSREKKERFSLILESASTNQTSMYLCASSLESGEQYFGPGTRLTVT.

The chain has TRBV19 and TRBJ2-1; TRBD1 might be the D (6 bases). CDR3 length: 14 amino acids. V gave up 6 bases and J gave up 3 bases, with 12 bases separating them. Germline V CDR1 and CDR2: LNHDA, SQIVND (reference sequence). CDR3 bases: TGTGCCAGTAGATTAATGGACAGCTACAATGAGCAGTTCTTC. It translates to CASRLMDSYNEQFF.

This chain uses TRBV30 with TRBJ2-3; a weak D match, TRBD2 (6 bases). V was cut by 2 bases and J by 2 bases, with 14 bases left in between. Germline V gene data show CDR1 as GTSNPN and CDR2 as SVGIG (reference sequence). This CDR3 is 15 amino acids long. CDR3 region: CAWSSRSGPTDTQYF. CDR3 nucleotides: TGTGCCTGGAGTTCTCGTAGCGGTCCCACAGATACGCAGTATTTT.

This chain connects TRBV2 to TRBJ1-5; no clear D gene. Trimming removed 1 base at V and 7 bases at J, with 11 bases between. Per the germline V gene, CDR1 is SNHLY and CDR2 is FYNNEI. The CDR3 extends over 14 amino acids. The CDR3: CASSEGGISQPQHF. The CDR3, as DNA: TGTGCCAGCAGTGAAGGAGGGATCTCCCAGCCCCAGCATTTT.

CDR3 in DNA: TGTGCCATCTCCATGACGGGGAACACTGAAGCTTTCTTT. It yields the protein CAISMTGNTEAFF. This chain joins TRBV10-3 and TRBJ1-1; D gene ambiguous. Germline V gene data show CDR1 as ENHRY and CDR2 as SYGVKD. This CDR3 comprises 13 residues. V was clipped by 8 bases and J by 1 base, with 11 bases between them.

The chain links TRBV7-6 to TRBJ2-7, with D possibly matching TRBD2 (6 bases). The CDR3 is 14 amino acids. Trimming left V 5 bases short and J 2 bases short, with 13 bases between. In germline, CDR1 is SGHVS, CDR2 FNYEAQ. Here the CDR3 reads CASSERDLTYEQYF. The CDR3 DNA reads as TGTGCCAGCAGCGAACGGGACTTGACCTACGAGCAGTACTTC.

The rearrangement links TRBV7-9 to TRBJ2-7; TRBD1 aligns across 7 bases. The trim removed 5 bases at V and 3 bases at J, leaving 4 bases unmatched. The CDR3 has 13 amino acids. Germline V gene data show CDR1 as SEHNR and CDR2 as FQNEAQ (reference sequence). The CDR3 sequence: CASSRDSIYEQYF. CDR3 nucleotides: TGTGCCAGCAGCCGGGACAGCATCTACGAGCAGTACTTC.

This clone was seen a handful of times. V usage is TRBV28 and J usage is TRBJ1-5; D not certain. Trimming left V 5 bases short and J 0 bases short, with 8 bases between. The CDR3 length is 14 residues. The V gene's germline CDR1 is MDHEN and CDR2 SYDVKM. The chain's CDR3 is CASSAMGSNQPQHF. The CDR3 DNA reads as TGTGCCAGCAGTGCCATGGGTAGCAATCAGCCCCAGCATTTT. The full variable domain, completed using reference TRBV28 and TRBJ1-5, is DVKVTQSSRYLVKRTGEKVFLECVQDMDHENMFWYRQDPGLGLRLIYFSYDVKMKEKGDIPEGYSVSREKKERFSLILESASTNQTSMYLCASSAMGSNQPQHFGDGTRLSIL.

The J gene is TRBJ1-4, the V gene TRBV28; 7 nucleotides agree with TRBD1. The CDR3 is 15 residues long. Per the germline V gene, CDR1 is MDHEN and CDR2 is SYDVKM. Germline trimming cut 3 bases from V and 5 bases from J; bases unmatched to any gene: 6. CDR3 coding DNA: TGTGCCAGCAGTTTGGGGGACAGAAACAATGAAAAACTGTTTTTT. Protein: CASSLGDRNNEKLFF.

This clone was observed a few times. The chain couples TRBV19 to TRBJ2-7, with D tentatively TRBD2 (6 bases). V was cut by 6 bases and J by 3 bases, with 15 bases left in between. The CDR3 is 14 residues long. The germline gives CDR1 LNHDA, CDR2 SQIVND (reference sequence). The CDR3 spells CASSTRDGHYEQYF. The CDR3 DNA reads as TGTGCCAGTAGCACGCGGGACGGTCACTACGAGCAGTACTTC. The entire variable domain, with the rest obtained from reference TRBV19 and TRBJ2-7, is as follows: DGGITQSPKYLFRKEGQNVTLSCEQNLNHDAMYWYRQDPGQGLRLIYYSQIVNDFQKGDIAEGYSVSREKKESFPLTVTSAQKNPTAFYLCASSTRDGHYEQYFGPGTRLTVT.